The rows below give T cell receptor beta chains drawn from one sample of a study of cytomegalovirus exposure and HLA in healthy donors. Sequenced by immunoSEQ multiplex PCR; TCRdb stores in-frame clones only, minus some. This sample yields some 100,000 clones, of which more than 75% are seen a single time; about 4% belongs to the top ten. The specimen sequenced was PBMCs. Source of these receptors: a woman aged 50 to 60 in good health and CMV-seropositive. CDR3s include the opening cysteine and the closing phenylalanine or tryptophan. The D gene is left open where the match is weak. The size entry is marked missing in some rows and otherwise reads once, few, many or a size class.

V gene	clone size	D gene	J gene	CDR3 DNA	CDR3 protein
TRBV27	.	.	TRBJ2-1	TGTGCCAGCAGTTTGCGCAGACATGGCGAGCAGTTCTTC	CASSLRRHGEQFF
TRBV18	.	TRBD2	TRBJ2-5	TGTGCCAGCTCACCCCTGGAGCGCGGGGGTGCGGGAGAGACCCAGTACTTC	CASSPLERGGAGETQYF
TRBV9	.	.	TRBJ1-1	TGTGCCAGCAGCGTAGGTAGGGGGTCTGAAGCTTTCTTT	CASSVGRGSEAFF
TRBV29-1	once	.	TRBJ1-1	TGCAGCGTTTACTACCGACAGGCCGAGAACACTGAAGCTTTCTTT	CSVYYRQAENTEAFF
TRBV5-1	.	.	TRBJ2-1	TGCGCCAGCTCCCCGGGCTCCTACAATGAGCAGTTCTTC	CASSPGSYNEQFF
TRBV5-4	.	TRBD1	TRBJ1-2	TGTGCCAGCAGCTTGAGGGGGCTGGATGGCTACACCTTC	CASSLRGLDGYTF
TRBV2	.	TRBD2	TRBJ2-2	TGTGCCAGCAGTGAGACTAGCGGGAGGATTACCGGGGAGCTGTTTTTT	CASSETSGRITGELFF
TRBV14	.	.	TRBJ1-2	TGTGCCAGCAGCCGCGGAGGAGGTAACAGACCCTATGGCTACACCTTC	CASSRGGGNRPYGYTF
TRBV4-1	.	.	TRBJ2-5	TGCGCCAGCAGCCAAGTCCGGGGAGAGACCCAGTACTTC	CASSQVRGETQYF
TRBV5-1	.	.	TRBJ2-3	TGCGCCAGCAGAGACATGGCGGATACGCAGTATTTT	CASRDMADTQYF
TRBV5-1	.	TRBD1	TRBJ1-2	TGCGCCAGCAGCTTGATCGATAGACAGGGAGATGGCTACACCTTC	CASSLIDRQGDGYTF
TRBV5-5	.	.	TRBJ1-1	TGTGCCAGCAGCCCGCGTTTGGGGCGTCAGAACACTGAAGCTTTCTTT	CASSPRLGRQNTEAFF
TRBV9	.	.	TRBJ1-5	TGTGACAGCAGCGTAGGGGGACACTTCAATCAGCCCCAGCATTTT	CDSSVGGHFNQPQHF
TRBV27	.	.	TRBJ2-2	TGTGCCAGCAGTTTGCGTTACAACACCGGGGAGCTGTTTTTT	CASSLRYNTGELFF
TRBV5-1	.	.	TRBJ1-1	TGCGCCAGCAGCTTGGTGGACTCCCAGAACACTGAAGCTTTCTTT	CASSLVDSQNTEAFF
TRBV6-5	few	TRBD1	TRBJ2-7	TGTGCCAGCAGACCGACGGGACAGAACTACGAGCAGTACTTC	CASRPTGQNYEQYF
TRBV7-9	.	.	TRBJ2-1	TGTGCCAGCAGCTTAGCTAGCGGTCGGGAGCAGTTCTTC	CASSLASGREQFF
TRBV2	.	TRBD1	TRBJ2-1	TGTGCCAGCAGTGGGAAGGGGGCCCCCTACAATGAGCAGTTCTTC	CASSGKGAPYNEQFF
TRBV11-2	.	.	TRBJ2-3	TGTGCCAGCAGCTTAGGGAGAGGCACAGATACGCAGTATTTT	CASSLGRGTDTQYF
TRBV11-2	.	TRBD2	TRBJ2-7	TGTGCCAGCAGTTGGGGGGGCTACGAGCAGTACTTC	CASSWGGYEQYF
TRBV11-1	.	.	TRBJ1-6	TGTGCCAGCAGCTTAGGGAGACAGCCCCTCCACTTT	CASSLGRQPLHF
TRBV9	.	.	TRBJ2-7	TGTGCCAGCAGCGTAGGAACCGGGGTAATATCCTACGAGCAGTACTTC	CASSVGTGVISYEQYF
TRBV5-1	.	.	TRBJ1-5	TGCGCCAGCAGCCCGAGGGGAGGGGATGATCAGCCCCAGCATTTT	CASSPRGGDDQPQHF